These T cell receptor beta chains were read from a single sample in a study of radiotherapy plus CTLA-4 blockade in lung cancer. Data came from immunoSEQ multiplex PCR; TCRdb stores just in-frame clones and leaves some out. This sample has tens of thousands of clones, with about 76% found just once. The specimen comprised peripheral blood, sampled from a patient treated with radiotherapy plus ipilimumab. These receptors originate from a human donor with non-small cell lung cancer whose response to radiotherapy plus ipilimumab could not be evaluated. The CDR3 runs from the conserved cysteine through the conserved F or W. D genes are given only for firm matches. Clone size is stated in some rows and not others, as once, few, many or a class when expanded.

clone size,D gene,J gene,V gene,CDR3 DNA,CDR3 protein
NA,TRBD2,TRBJ2-1,TRBV7-2,TGTGCCAGCAGCCCGACTAGCGGGGGGGGGTACAATGAGCAGTTCTTC,CASSPTSGGGYNEQFF
NA,TRBD1,TRBJ2-7,TRBV15,TGTGCCACCAGCGTCCGGACAGGGGGAGGGTACGAGCAGTACTTC,CATSVRTGGGYEQYF
NA,TRBD1,TRBJ2-4,TRBV19,TGTGCCAGTAGTATTGGACAGGGGAGGGTAGCCAGAAACATTCAGTACTTC,CASSIGQGRVARNIQYF
NA,NA,TRBJ2-5,TRBV7-3,TGTGCCAGCAGCTTAATGGCGGGACGCTTTGAGACCCAGTACTTC,CASSLMAGRFETQYF
NA,NA,TRBJ2-3,TRBV7-2,TGTGCCAGCAGGCCTCCGGGAGCGGTGGATACGCAGTATTTT,CASRPPGAVDTQYF
NA,TRBD2,TRBJ2-3,TRBV9,TGTGCCAGCAGCTCGCCCGGGACTACAACAGATACGCAGTATTTT,CASSSPGTTTDTQYF
NA,NA,TRBJ2-1,TRBV7-9,TGTGCCAGCAGCTCAGGGGCGTCCTACAATGAGCAGTTCTTC,CASSSGASYNEQFF
NA,NA,TRBJ2-7,TRBV4-3,TGCGCCAGCAGCCAAGAAGGACGGGGGGAGCAGTACTTC,CASSQEGRGEQYF
NA,NA,TRBJ2-2,TRBV18,TGTGCCAGCTCACCACCGAGAGTCAGGACAGACTACACCGGGGAGCTGTTTTTT,CASSPPRVRTDYTGELFF
NA,NA,TRBJ2-7,TRBV30,TGTGCCTGGAGGCAAGACAATTACGAGCAGTACTTC,CAWRQDNYEQYF
NA,NA,TRBJ1-1,TRBV29-1,TGCAGCGTCCGAGGTAACACTGAAGCTTTCTTT,CSVRGNTEAFF
few,TRBD1,TRBJ2-7,TRBV9,TGTGCCAGCAGCGTATACCCCCCTTTCGGGACAGACCTCTACGAGCAGTACTTC,CASSVYPPFGTDLYEQYF
NA,TRBD1,TRBJ1-5,TRBV27,TGTGCCAGCAGTTACAGGGGGGCGGATCAGCCCCAGCATTTT,CASSYRGADQPQHF
few,NA,TRBJ2-5,TRBV5-1,TGCGCCAGCAGCTCCTCCCCCGGCCAAGAGACCCAGTACTTC,CASSSSPGQETQYF
NA,NA,TRBJ1-1,TRBV18,TGTGCCAGCTCCCCAATTGGGGGCGCTGACACTGAAGCTTTCTTT,CASSPIGGADTEAFF
NA,NA,TRBJ2-7,TRBV28,TGTGCCAGCAGTCTGGGAGCTCGGAACGAGCAGTACTTC,CASSLGARNEQYF
once,TRBD1,TRBJ1-5,TRBV9,TGTGCCAGCAGCCCGGGACAGGGGATCGGTCAGCCCCAGCATTTT,CASSPGQGIGQPQHF
NA,NA,TRBJ2-1,TRBV28,TGTGCCAGCAGACCAATGCCTAGCGGAGGGGGGTATGAGCAGTTCTTC,CASRPMPSGGGYEQFF
few,NA,TRBJ2-5,TRBV18,TGTGCCAGCTCAGCCAGAAAAGCGGTTCAAGAGACCCAGTACTTC,CASSARKAVQETQYF
NA,TRBD2,TRBJ2-7,TRBV5-1,TGCGCCAGCAGCTTAACGAGGGAGGGCCGGTCCTACGAGCAGTACTTC,CASSLTREGRSYEQYF
NA,NA,TRBJ1-2,TRBV5-6,TGTGCCAGCAGCTTGGTCGGGGGTATCGGTCTGTTGACAGAACCAGGCTACACCTTC,CASSLVGGIGLLTEPGYTF
NA,NA,TRBJ1-1,TRBV5-1,TGCGCCAGCAGCCCTTCAGGGTTCACTGAAGCTTTCTTT,CASSPSGFTEAFF
NA,NA,TRBJ2-5,TRBV6-1,TGTGCCAGCAGAGCCCCGACAGGGAGGTTAGAGACCCAGTACTTC,CASRAPTGRLETQYF
NA,NA,TRBJ1-4,TRBV5-1,TGCGCCAGCAGCCCCCTTACTAATGAAAAACTGTTTTTT,CASSPLTNEKLFF
once,TRBD2,TRBJ2-2,TRBV28,TGTGCCAGCAGTTTTTTGGGTTCGGCGGGGGGGCCTTTCGGGGAGCTGTTTTTT,CASSFLGSAGGPFGELFF
NA,TRBD2,TRBJ2-7,TRBV5-8,TGTGCCAGCAGCTTTCCCAGCGGTTCGGGCTTAGGACTAGCAGGCGAGCAGTACTTC,CASSFPSGSGLGLAGEQYF
few,TRBD2,TRBJ2-7,TRBV5-1,TGCGCCAGCAGCTTGAACGGGAGGGGACTCGAGCAGTACTTC,CASSLNGRGLEQYF
NA,NA,TRBJ1-5,TRBV6-1,TGTGCCAGCAGTGAGGGGGAACAGGGAATTCAGCCCCAGCATTTT,CASSEGEQGIQPQHF
NA,NA,TRBJ1-5,TRBV28,TGTGCCAGCAGCTACTTAACTTTGAGGACAGTTAGCAATCAGCCCCAGCATTTT,CASSYLTLRTVSNQPQHF
NA,TRBD2,TRBJ2-1,TRBV5-1,TGCGCCAGCAGCTCGACTAGCGGGAGGGCGGTAAATGAGCAGTTCTTC,CASSSTSGRAVNEQFF
NA,NA,TRBJ2-7,TRBV2,TGTGCCAGCAGTGAAGATCCGGTCAACTTC,CASSEDPVNF
NA,NA,TRBJ1-2,TRBV4-1,TGCGCCAGCAGCCAAGCCCTGCAGGTCAGCTATGGCTACACCTTC,CASSQALQVSYGYTF
NA,TRBD1,TRBJ2-5,TRBV4-3,TGCGCCAGCAGCCAAGATGCTAGGACAGGGGTTGGGGAGACCCAGTACTTC,CASSQDARTGVGETQYF
NA,TRBD1,TRBJ2-7,TRBV5-6,TGTGCCAGCAGCTTGGCTGGGACAGGCTCCTACGAGCAGTACTTC,CASSLAGTGSYEQYF
NA,NA,TRBJ2-7,TRBV6-1,TGTGCCAGCAGTGAAGGGTTCGGACAGCCAACCTACGAGCAGTACTTC,CASSEGFGQPTYEQYF
once,NA,TRBJ2-1,TRBV5-1,TGCGCCAGCAGCTTGGGACTCAATGAGCAGTTCTTC,CASSLGLNEQFF
once,TRBD2,TRBJ2-3,TRBV7-6,TGTGCCAGCAGCCTCCGACTAGCGGGGGGCACAGATACGCAGTATTTT,CASSLRLAGGTDTQYF
NA,TRBD2,TRBJ2-1,TRBV10-2,TGCGCCAGCAGTCACCTAGCGGGAGGGCCCAATGAGCAGTTCTTC,CASSHLAGGPNEQFF
NA,NA,TRBJ1-1,TRBV11-1,TGTGCCTCGGCGAGACAAATGAACACTGAAGCTTTCTTT,CASARQMNTEAFF
NA,TRBD1,TRBJ1-2,TRBV25-1,TGTGCCAGCAGTGGCGCCTCGTCCACAGGGGGCTATGGCTACACCTTC,CASSGASSTGGYGYTF
once,TRBD1,TRBJ2-7,TRBV7-3,TGTGCCAGCAGGGAAACCGGGACAGGGGCCGAGCAGTACTTC,CASRETGTGAEQYF
NA,TRBD1,TRBJ1-6,TRBV2,TGTGCCAGCAGATATGACAGGGGGAATTCACCCCTCCACTTT,CASRYDRGNSPLHF
NA,TRBD1,TRBJ1-3,TRBV15,TGTGCCACCCAACACAAGACAGGGGTCGCCGAATCCATATATTTT,CATQHKTGVAESIYF
NA,TRBD2,TRBJ2-1,TRBV7-9,TGTGCCAGCAGCTTAGAAGTAGCGGGGGGTAATGAGCAGTTCTTC,CASSLEVAGGNEQFF
NA,NA,TRBJ1-1,TRBV28,TGTGCCAGCAGTTTATGGAGCACTGAAGCTTTCTTT,CASSLWSTEAFF
NA,TRBD1,TRBJ1-2,TRBV7-8,TGTGCCAGCAGCTTAGCGGCTGGGGGACAGGGGGCGAAGAGGAATGGCTACACCTTC,CASSLAAGGQGAKRNGYTF
NA,TRBD1,TRBJ1-5,TRBV27,TGTGCCAGCAGTCCAGGGACAGGGATGCGGCAGCCCCAGCATTTT,CASSPGTGMRQPQHF
NA,TRBD2,TRBJ2-1,TRBV5-8,TGTGCCAGCAGCCGGACTAGCCTACTCCTCAATGAGCAGTTCTTC,CASSRTSLLLNEQFF
NA,NA,TRBJ2-7,TRBV11-2,TGTGCCAGCACAGAGGCGAGCTCCTACGAGCAGTACTTC,CASTEASSYEQYF
NA,TRBD2,TRBJ2-5,TRBV18,TGTGCCAGCTCTCTAAGCGGGGAAGAGACCCAGTACTTC,CASSLSGEETQYF
few,TRBD2,TRBJ2-7,TRBV9,TGTGCCAGCAGCGTAGGGTTAGCGGGAGCAAATTACGAGCAGTACTTC,CASSVGLAGANYEQYF